The clone carrying this T cell receptor beta chain has only a few counts. The data were taken from a study of blood T cell repertoires in COVID-19. At the level of the study: T cells, B-cell-depleted T cells, or PBMCs provided the cDNA or gDNA that served as material.

Trimming left V 6 bases short and J 0 bases short, with 6 bases between. This CDR3 contains 13 residues. Per germline, CDR1 MNHEY and CDR2 SVGAGI. Some clones are missing from TCRdb's copy, which holds only in-frame ones; the method was immunoSEQ multiplex PCR. The sample includes 200,000 or so clones, approximately 83% of them seen just once. The participants were between 18 and 89 years old and came from about two dozen US areas. Clinical history reported by participants formed the basis on which cohorts were assigned. Recovered status in Cohort 3 required two negative PCRs, clearance, or symptom resolution.

The chain recombines TRBV6-5 with TRBJ1-5; D not certain. This receptor was obtained from a man in his forties who had recovered from COVID-19. Input material: PBMCs or T cells enriched from blood (not recorded which). CDR3 sequence (DNA): TGTGCCAGCAGGCAGGATAGCAATCAGCCCCAGCATTTT. Amino acid sequence: CASRQDSNQPQHF.